The rows below give T cell receptor beta chains drawn from one sample of a study of human T cells and chemical hapten exposure. TCRdb reprocessed the RACE reads via MiXCR and lists one record per CDR3 protein. The repertoire holds about 290,000 distinct CDR3 sequences, with almost 8% as singletons. Here the sequenced sample was whole blood, taken in connection with sensitization to the hapten diphenylcyclopropenone (DPC). These TCRs come from a man aged 18 to 29 with alopecia areata. Some clones in this sample may be carry-over from other donors' samples. CDR3s include the opening cysteine and the closing phenylalanine or tryptophan.

J: TRBJ1-2
V: TRBV18
CDR3: CASSPKEGPIIYTF

J: TRBJ1-3
V: TRBV5-4
CDR3: CASSLFGSGNTIYF

J: TRBJ1-5
V: TRBV3-1
CDR3: CASSQKGFRQPQHF

J: TRBJ1-2
V: TRBV6-6
CDR3: CASSYPNLRGKGYGYTF

J: TRBJ1-4
V: TRBV3-1
CDR3: CASSRSGQARTNEKLFF

J: TRBJ2-3
V: TRBV6-6
CDR3: CASGGGPDTQYF

J: TRBJ1-2
V: TRBV7-2
CDR3: CASSLGRGRNYGYTF

J: TRBJ2-7
V: TRBV11-1
CDR3: CASSSPPIGAEQYF

J: TRBJ1-2
V: TRBV12-3/TRBV12-4
CDR3: CASSFPDWTNYGYTF

J: TRBJ2-5
V: TRBV6-5
CDR3: CASTGTGVETQYF

J: TRBJ1-4
V: TRBV20-1
CDR3: CSAPLTGRTEKLFF

J: TRBJ2-1
V: TRBV14
CDR3: CASSTSGGIVREQFF

J: TRBJ2-7
V: TRBV4-2
CDR3: CASSLRGRGQGTRSSYEQYF

J: TRBJ2-3
V: TRBV20-1
CDR3: CSARLADTQYF

J: TRBJ2-2
V: TRBV4-1
CDR3: CASSQGIGPARSGELFF

J: TRBJ1-6
V: TRBV2
CDR3: CASRLDRVDNSPLHF

J: TRBJ2-2
V: TRBV7-8
CDR3: CASSPYRSRVNTGELFF

J: TRBJ2-2
V: TRBV14
CDR3: CASSQVLLMSIGELFF

J: TRBJ2-3
V: TRBV20-1
CDR3: CSARGLGGAGDTQYF

J: TRBJ2-5
V: TRBV6-2/TRBV6-3
CDR3: CASSYSSETQYF

J: TRBJ2-5
V: TRBV4-3
CDR3: CASSHTLSPQETQYF

J: TRBJ1-2
V: TRBV10-3
CDR3: CAIRGARPGGYTF

J: TRBJ1-1
V: TRBV7-9
CDR3: CASRRRDRSDDTEAFF

J: TRBJ2-7
V: TRBV7-8
CDR3: CASSPTGVPEQYF

J: TRBJ1-1
V: TRBV4-1
CDR3: CASSEDRGDTEAFF

J: TRBJ1-3
V: TRBV4-1
CDR3: CASSLRGQGTISSGNTIYF

J: TRBJ2-7
V: TRBV7-2
CDR3: CASSAGLAGARYEQYF

J: TRBJ1-5
V: TRBV12-3/TRBV12-4
CDR3: CASSLDSGQPQHF

J: TRBJ1-4
V: TRBV27
CDR3: CASRGLEGKLFF

J: TRBJ2-1
V: TRBV7-9
CDR3: CASSSRLAGFEQFF

J: TRBJ2-7
V: TRBV4-3
CDR3: CASSPQAGVGSYEQYF

J: TRBJ1-3
V: TRBV6-1
CDR3: CASNRFGTSGNTIYF

J: TRBJ2-3
V: TRBV12-3/TRBV12-4
CDR3: CASSSAGGNSDTQYF

J: TRBJ1-1
V: TRBV4-3
CDR3: CASSQVGQMNTEAFF

J: TRBJ1-4
V: TRBV20-1
CDR3: CSARTGGWEKLFF

J: TRBJ2-3
V: TRBV7-2
CDR3: CASSRDRGYTQYF

J: TRBJ2-1
V: TRBV20-1
CDR3: CSAPDTGRLSSYNEQFF

J: TRBJ2-1
V: TRBV9
CDR3: CASSVSPQSPRYYNEQFF

J: TRBJ1-5
V: TRBV5-1
CDR3: CASSLGDRAGNQPQHF

J: TRBJ1-1
V: TRBV2
CDR3: CASSEEGRTEAFF

J: TRBJ1-6
V: TRBV2
CDR3: CASSELAVFQALHF

J: TRBJ1-2
V: TRBV12-3/TRBV12-4
CDR3: CASNPGQPFYGYTF

J: TRBJ1-5
V: TRBV7-9
CDR3: CASSLTDGSNQPQHF

J: TRBJ1-6
V: TRBV29-1
CDR3: CSVVSTPGSPLHF

J: TRBJ2-5
V: TRBV6-5
CDR3: CASSYSPGPRGGETQYF